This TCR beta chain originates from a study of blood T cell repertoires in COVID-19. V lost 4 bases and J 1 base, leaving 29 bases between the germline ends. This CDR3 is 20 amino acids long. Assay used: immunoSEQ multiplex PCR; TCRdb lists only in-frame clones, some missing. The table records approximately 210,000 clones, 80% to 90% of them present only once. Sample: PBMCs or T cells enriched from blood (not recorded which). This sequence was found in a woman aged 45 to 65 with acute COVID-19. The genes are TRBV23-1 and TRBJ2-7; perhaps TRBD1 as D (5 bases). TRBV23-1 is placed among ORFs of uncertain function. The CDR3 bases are TGCGCCAGCAGTCCCCCCGGACATTCGACGAGTCCTAGGGCTTCCTACGAGCAGTACTTC. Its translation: CASSPPGHSTSPRASYEQYF.